The subject of this entry is one T cell receptor beta chain. This clone was counted only a few times. The antigen this receptor binds is unknown. No base quality information exists; no much larger clone differs at one position. The entry originates in a study of blood T cell repertoires in COVID-19 (dated by TCRdb to 2019 to 2021). For the study in its entirety: Samples from collaborators originated in the United States, Italy and Spain and spanned both the acute and convalescent phases of COVID-19. The prospective study material was composed of cDNA or gDNA derived from T cells, B-cell-depleted T cells, or PBMCs. Deeply sampled blood TCRbeta repertoires from subjects exposed to, actively infected with, or recovered from COVID-19 were included in the dataset. The repertoires were made available in a free public database intended to serve as a resource for research on the immune response to SARS-CoV-2. Samples came from the ongoing ImmuneRACE study (first 160 participants) plus 1,254 subjects from 6 global collaborators. The sample metadata nearly always contained a de-identified subject ID, COVID-19 status, age in years and sex. HLA class I and class II types, where available, came from metadata supplied by the sample provider rather than from assay-based typing.

The junction shows trimming of 3 bases on V and 0 bases on J, plus 14 bases between the germline ends. The CDR3 starts with the cysteine, ends with the phenylalanine, and has 16 residues. CDR3 DNA only is kept here, 48 bases in frame from base 1. The germline V gene provides CDR1 ENHRY and CDR2 SYGVKD. The research as a whole found: The amount of clinical and demographic metadata varied by source and participant and was provided uncurated.

TCRbeta CDR3 regions were amplified from genomic DNA by means of the immunoSEQ Assay, a bias-controlled multiplex PCR. The paper's processing steps were these. The number of nucleated cells in each sample was estimated from the amplification of reference gene primers within the assay. To quantify the absolute abundance of each unique TCRbeta CDR3 rearrangement, sequence reads were collapsed and filtered. For each sample, productive Simpson clonality was calculated as the square root of Simpson's diversity index across productive rearrangements. TCRdb took this table from immuneACCESS and kept in-frame rearrangements with V and J called. Such tables lack part of the clones; where checked against another copy, unresolved V genes explain under half of the gap, and the rest is unexplained. V, J and clone size reflect that table, while D and trimming were determined from the DNA. Across this sample there are approximately 150,000 clones, with 87% seen only once. Together, the top ten hold around 4% of the sample.

Another Seattle source contributed samples from volunteer blood donors who had recovered from COVID-19. Each collaborating institution followed its own protocols to collect whole blood in K2EDTA tubes. Collaborator samples were shipped for TCRbeta analysis as frozen whole blood, isolated PBMCs, or DNA extracted from either sample type. The rearranged chain carries TRBV10-3 and TRBJ1-1, and TRBD1 may be the D gene, going by 6 matching bases. The sample taken for sequencing was peripheral blood. The receptor's source is a woman aged 55-69 years who had recovered from COVID-19. The DNA is as follows: TGTGCCATCAGTGAAGAGTCAGGGGCCTTGAACACTGAAGCTTTCTTT. This encodes CAISEESGALNTEAFF.